The 2 T cell receptor beta chains in this list originate from one sample, sequenced in a study of shared clonotypes between healthy human individuals (dated by TCRdb to 2018 to 2020). Receptors were amplified or captured by the immunoSEQ multiplex PCR assay. Imported from immuneACCESS, the table was reduced by TCRdb to in-frame sequences with V and J called. These copies leave out some clones; in studies compared against another copy, an unresolved V gene accounts for under half, and the cause of the remainder is not known. Counted in this sample were hundreds of thousands of clones; roughly 96% of them appeared once. Jointly, the top ten make up 0.11% of the sample. For the CD8 naive samples, CD45RO-negative cells were positively selected for CCR7, yielding a CD45RA+CCR7+ population from which TemRA cells were excluded. The sequenced sample was naive CD8+ T cells sorted from blood. What the cell subset or site label conveys for this sample: CD45RA+CCR7+. The receptors come from a woman aged 25-40 years in good health.

The J gene is TRBJ2-1, the V gene TRBV19; TRBD2 matches 9 bases. This CDR3 contains 17 residues. J was trimmed by 1 base and V by 1 base; bases with no gene match: 5. The germline gives CDR1 LNHDA, CDR2 SQIVND (reference sequence). The chain's CDR3 is CASSIVEAGGSYNEQFF. CDR3 nucleotide sequence: TGTGCCAGTAGTATAGTTGAGGCGGGAGGGTCCTACAATGAGCAGTTCTTC.

V is TRBV27 and J is TRBJ2-2; 9 bases match TRBD2. CDR3 length: 17 residues. In germline, CDR1 is MNHEY, CDR2 SMNVEV (reference sequence). Germline trimming cut 5 bases from V and 7 bases from J; bases unmatched to any gene: 14. The CDR3 nucleotides are TGTGCCAGCAGTCCGGGTGGGGTAGCGGGAGCGGGCGGGGAGCTGTTTTTT. It is translated as CASSPGGVAGAGGELFF.